These 18 T cell receptor beta chains share one sample of origin, sequenced in a study of T cell responses to AZD1222 COVID-19 vaccine. Some clones are missing from TCRdb's copy, which holds only in-frame ones; the method was immunoSEQ multiplex PCR. The data contain fewer than 200,000 clones, 70% to 90% of them seen just once; the ten biggest clones take up roughly 4%. The sequencing here drew on peripheral blood, taken 28 days after the second dose of the MenACWY control vaccine. The receptors shown here come from an adult who received the MenACWY meningococcal vaccine as a control.

The chain is built from TRBV9 and TRBJ2-2; 14 bases agree with TRBD2. The junction had 2 bases not matched to a gene; V was cut back by 2 bases and J by 5 bases. This CDR3 is 16 amino acids long. Germline V gene sequence: CDR1 SGDLS, CDR2 YYNGEE. CDR3 coding DNA: TGTGCCAGCAGCGTTGGACTAGCGGGAGGAACCGGGGAGCTGTTTTTT. Translated, it gives CASSVGLAGGTGELFF. Together with reference TRBV9 and TRBJ2-2, the CDR3 gives the full variable domain: DSGVTQTPKHLITATGQRVTLRCSPRSGDLSVYWYQQSLDQGLQFLIQYYNGEERAKGNILERFSAQQFPDLHSELNLSSLELGDSALYFCASSVGLAGGTGELFFGEGSRLTVL.

V and J are TRBV6-4 and TRBJ2-3, with 13 bases matching TRBD2. V lost 0 bases to trimming and J lost 4 bases; unmatched junction nucleotides: 1. There are 16 residues in the CDR3. Germline values: CDR1 MRHNA, CDR2 SNTAGT. The CDR3 is CASSDSTSGRPDTQYF. CDR3 bases: TGTGCCAGCAGTGACTCGACTAGCGGGAGGCCAGATACGCAGTATTTT.

V and J are TRBV9 and TRBJ2-3, with 9 bases lining up with TRBD1. The CDR3 is 15 amino acids. Germline CDR1 is SGDLS and CDR2 is YYNGEE. The junction had 9 bases not matched to a gene; V was cut back by 5 bases and J by 5 bases. DNA for the CDR3: TGTGCCAGCAGTTACTCCGGGACAGGGCAAGATACGCAGTATTTT. Protein sequence: CASSYSGTGQDTQYF.

The rearrangement joins TRBV4-3 to TRBJ2-3; D is undetermined. Germline assignment: CDR1 LGHNA and CDR2 YSLEER. The CDR3 is made up of 17 amino acids. Trimming pared 0 bases from V and 0 bases from J, leaving 13 bases between. The CDR3 DNA sequence: TGCGCCAGCAGCCAAGACCCCCGAGGTACTAGCACAGATACGCAGTATTTT. Amino acids: CASSQDPRGTSTDTQYF.

The genes are TRBV4-3 and TRBJ2-2, with 8 bases matching TRBD1. The CDR3 spans 17 residues. The junction had 9 bases not matched to a gene; V was cut back by 1 base and J by 5 bases. Germline CDR1 reads LGHNA; CDR2 reads YSLEER. CDR3: CASSQGPKGQGTGELFF. CDR3 bases: TGCGCCAGCAGCCAAGGTCCTAAAGGACAGGGAACCGGGGAGCTGTTTTTT.

This rearrangement joins TRBV6-5 to TRBJ1-2, with D possibly matching TRBD1 (5 bases). CDR1 is MNHEY, CDR2 SVGAGI, per germline. Between the trimmed V and J ends, which lost 0 bases and 5 bases, there was a span of 10 bases. The CDR3 sequence is 14 residues long. The CDR3 DNA reads as TGTGCCAGCAGTTACTCCAGGGACGGATATGGCTACACCTTC. Protein: CASSYSRDGYGYTF.

J is TRBJ1-5 and V is TRBV7-2; 7 nucleotides line up with TRBD1. The J segment lost 3 bases and the V segment lost 5 bases, leaving 4 bases of the junction unmatched. This CDR3 region has 14 residues. Germline CDR1 is SGHTA and CDR2 is FQGNSA. The CDR3 loop reads CASSGDRDNQPQHF. CDR3 nucleotide sequence: TGTGCCAGCAGCGGAGACAGGGACAATCAGCCCCAGCATTTT.

The rearrangement uses TRBV6-5 and TRBJ2-7, with 9 bases that match TRBD1. The CDR3 is 16 residues long. V trimming: 3 bases; J trimming: 6 bases; junction bases outside the gene matches: 12. CDR1 is MNHEY, CDR2 SVGAGI, per germline. CDR3 region: CASSYWTGAGGLEQYF. CDR3 nucleotides: TGTGCCAGCAGTTATTGGACAGGGGCCGGGGGACTCGAGCAGTACTTC.

This clone came up a few times. This rearrangement joins TRBV4-1 to TRBJ1-2; D gene unclear. V was clipped by 0 bases and J by 6 bases, with 11 bases between them. Germline V gene data show CDR1 as MGHRA and CDR2 as YSYEKL. CDR3 size: 14 residues. The CDR3 nucleotides are TGCGCCAGCAGCCAAGATCGCCCATGGAATGGCTACACCTTC. Amino acids: CASSQDRPWNGYTF.

This chain uses TRBV7-2 with TRBJ2-5, with 8 bases matching TRBD1. The V gene end was trimmed by 5 bases and the J gene end by 4 bases; junction bases not matched to a gene: 6. CDR1 SGHTA and CDR2 FQGNSA come from the germline V gene. The CDR3 extends over 14 amino acids. The CDR3 DNA is TGTGCCAGCAGCGCAGACAGGGGAAGAGAGACCCAGTACTTC. Translating it yields CASSADRGRETQYF.

V is TRBV2 and J is TRBJ2-1, with 14 bases matching TRBD2. J lost 8 bases, V lost 5 bases, and 5 bases had no gene match. The CDR3 is 15 amino acids. Germline CDR1 SNHLY, CDR2 FYNNEI. This CDR3 reads CASSPGLAGVHEQFF. In DNA form, the CDR3 reads TGTGCCAGCAGTCCGGGACTAGCGGGAGTACATGAGCAGTTCTTC.

This clone has just a few counts. The chain employs TRBV4-1 and TRBJ2-4; possible D gene TRBD1, 5 bases. This CDR3 is built from 15 residues. Germline lookup yields CDR1 MGHRA and CDR2 YSYEKL. V was shortened by 1 base and J by 7 bases, with 14 bases between the two germline ends. The CDR3 DNA sequence: TGCGCCAGCAGCCAAGTGGGCGGCAGGGCGAACATTCAGTACTTC. Encoded protein: CASSQVGGRANIQYF.

This clone is a singleton in its sample. This chain joins TRBV11-2 and TRBJ1-5; no clear D gene. Germline V gene lookup returns CDR1 SGHAT and CDR2 FQNNGV. Between the trimmed V and J ends, which lost 5 bases and 6 bases, there was a span of 14 bases. CDR3 length: 14 amino acids. The CDR3 DNA reads as TGTGCCAGCAGCCCAGTCGGGGTGGGTCAGCCCCAGCATTTT. Amino acid sequence: CASSPVGVGQPQHF.

This CDR3 is CASMGNYYEQYF. The CDR3 DNA reads as TGTGCCAGCATGGGCAACTACTACGAGCAGTACTTC. The chain links TRBV6-6 to TRBJ2-7; D is unclear. V lost 7 bases to trimming and J lost 3 bases, with 10 bases between them. Per the germline V gene, CDR1 is MNHNY and CDR2 is SVGAGI (reference sequence). This CDR3 has 12 amino acids.

The rearrangement links TRBV28 to TRBJ2-1; D uncertain. Germline loops: CDR1 MDHEN, CDR2 SYDVKM. The CDR3 loop spans 11 amino acids. V was trimmed by 6 bases and J by 10 bases, leaving 10 bases between them. The CDR3 DNA reads as TGTGCCAGCAGCCTCAGTAGGGAGCAGTTCTTC. Translating gives CASSLSREQFF.

V is TRBV6-6 and J is TRBJ2-7, with 7 positions matching TRBD2. This CDR3 is 15 amino acids long. Germline assignment: CDR1 MNHNY and CDR2 SVGAGI (reference sequence). The junction had 8 bases not matched to a gene; V was cut back by 3 bases and J by 3 bases. The DNA of the CDR3 is TGTGCCAGCAGTTATTCGACACCGGGGGGCTACGAGCAGTACTTC. This gives the protein CASSYSTPGGYEQYF.

V usage is TRBV10-3 and J usage is TRBJ2-1, with a possible D match to TRBD2 (5 bases). Germline lookup yields CDR1 ENHRY and CDR2 SYGVKD. The CDR3 loop spans 12 amino acids. The germline V and J ends were trimmed by 5 bases and 7 bases, with 9 bases remaining between them. This chain's CDR3 is CAISSSGNEQFF. In DNA, the CDR3 is TGTGCCATCAGTTCCAGCGGTAATGAGCAGTTCTTC.

This clone was found a few times. The V call is TRBV30, the J call TRBJ2-3, with D perhaps matching TRBD1 (6 bases). V was shortened by 1 base and J by 6 bases, with 11 bases between the two germline ends. Germline-derived CDR1 and CDR2 are GTSNPN and SVGIG (reference sequence). This CDR3 is 13 amino acids long. The CDR3 protein is CAWSETGSDTQYF. The CDR3, as DNA: TGTGCCTGGAGTGAGACAGGATCCGATACGCAGTATTTT.